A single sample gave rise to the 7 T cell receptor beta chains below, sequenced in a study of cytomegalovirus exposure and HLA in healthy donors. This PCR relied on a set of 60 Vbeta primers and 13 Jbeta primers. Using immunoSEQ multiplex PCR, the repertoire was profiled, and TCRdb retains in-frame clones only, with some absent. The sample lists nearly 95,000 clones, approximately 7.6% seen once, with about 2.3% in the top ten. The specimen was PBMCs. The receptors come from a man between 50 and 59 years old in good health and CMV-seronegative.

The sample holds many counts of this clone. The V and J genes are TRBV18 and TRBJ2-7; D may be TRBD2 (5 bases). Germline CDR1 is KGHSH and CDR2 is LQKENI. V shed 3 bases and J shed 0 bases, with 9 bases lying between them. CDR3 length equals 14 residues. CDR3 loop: CASSPGVGSYEQYF. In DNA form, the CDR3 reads TGTGCCAGCTCACCCGGGGTGGGCTCCTACGAGCAGTACTTC.

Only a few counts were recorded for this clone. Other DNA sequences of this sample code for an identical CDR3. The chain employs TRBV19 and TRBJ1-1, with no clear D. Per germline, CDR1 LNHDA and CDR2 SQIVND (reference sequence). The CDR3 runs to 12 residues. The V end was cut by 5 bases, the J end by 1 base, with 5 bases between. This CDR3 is CASSRENTEAFF. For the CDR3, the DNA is TGTGCCAGTAGTCGGGAGAACACTGAAGCTTTCTTT.

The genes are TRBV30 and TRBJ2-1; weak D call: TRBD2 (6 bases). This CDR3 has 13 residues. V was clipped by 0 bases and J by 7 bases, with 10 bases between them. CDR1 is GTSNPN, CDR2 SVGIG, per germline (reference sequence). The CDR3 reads CAWSVVGSNEQFF. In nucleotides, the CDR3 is TGTGCCTGGAGTGTGGTCGGGAGTAATGAGCAGTTCTTC.

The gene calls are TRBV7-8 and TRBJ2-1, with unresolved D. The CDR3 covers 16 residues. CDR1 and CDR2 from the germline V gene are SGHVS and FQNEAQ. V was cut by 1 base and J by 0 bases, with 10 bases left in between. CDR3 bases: TGTGCCAGCAGCTTAGGCGGCGGAGCCTCCTACAATGAGCAGTTCTTC. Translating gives CASSLGGGASYNEQFF.

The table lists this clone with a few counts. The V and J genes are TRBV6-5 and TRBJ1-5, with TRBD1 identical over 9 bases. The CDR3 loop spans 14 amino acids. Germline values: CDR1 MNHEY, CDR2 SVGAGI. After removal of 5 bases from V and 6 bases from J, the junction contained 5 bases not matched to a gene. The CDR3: CASSPGTGSQPQHF. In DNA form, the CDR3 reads TGTGCCAGCAGTCCCGGGACAGGGAGTCAGCCCCAGCATTTT.

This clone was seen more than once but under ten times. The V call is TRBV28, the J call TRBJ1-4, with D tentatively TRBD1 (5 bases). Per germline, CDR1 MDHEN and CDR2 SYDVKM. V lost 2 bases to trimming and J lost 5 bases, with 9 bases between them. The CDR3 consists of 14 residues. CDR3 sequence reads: CASSLARVNEKLFF. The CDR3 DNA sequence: TGTGCCAGCAGTTTAGCCAGGGTAAATGAAAAACTGTTTTTT.

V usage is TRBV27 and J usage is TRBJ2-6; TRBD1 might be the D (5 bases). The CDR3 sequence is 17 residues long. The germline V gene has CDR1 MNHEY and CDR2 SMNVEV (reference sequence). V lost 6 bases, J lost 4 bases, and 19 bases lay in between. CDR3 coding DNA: TGTGCCAGCAGCTTAACAGGTGGGGCAGGGGGGGCCAACGTCCTGACTTTC. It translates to CASSLTGGAGGANVLTF.